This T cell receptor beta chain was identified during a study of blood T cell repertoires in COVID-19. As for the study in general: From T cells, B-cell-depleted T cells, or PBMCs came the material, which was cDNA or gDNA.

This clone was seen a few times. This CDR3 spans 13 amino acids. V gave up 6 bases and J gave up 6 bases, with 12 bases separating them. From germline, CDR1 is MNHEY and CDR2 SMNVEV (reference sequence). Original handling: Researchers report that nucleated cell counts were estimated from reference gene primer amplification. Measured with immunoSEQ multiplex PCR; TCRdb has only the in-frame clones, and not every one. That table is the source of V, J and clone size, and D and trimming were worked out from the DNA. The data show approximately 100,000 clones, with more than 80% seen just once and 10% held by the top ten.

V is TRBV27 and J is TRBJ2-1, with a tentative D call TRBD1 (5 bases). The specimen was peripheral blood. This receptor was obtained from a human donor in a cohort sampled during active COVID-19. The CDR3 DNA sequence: TGTGCCAGCAGAGAACAGGAATCCAATGAGCAGTTCTTC. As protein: CASREQESNEQFF.